A selection of T cell receptor beta chains follows, all from one sample in a study of blood T cell repertoires in COVID-19. Data came from immunoSEQ multiplex PCR; TCRdb stores just in-frame clones and leaves some out. The sample records about 70,000 clones, 90% being singletons. Sequencing was carried out using peripheral blood. The source of these receptors is a middle-aged man with acute or convalescent COVID-19. Both conserved end residues are part of each CDR3. Fields, in order: CDR3 DNA, CDR3 protein, D gene, V gene, clone size, J gene. A D gene is named only where the DNA matches it firmly. The size entry is marked missing in some rows and otherwise reads once, few, many or a size class.

DNA: TGTGCCAGCAGCTCTCAGGGTGTTGGGAATTCACCCCTCCACTTT
CDR3: CASSSQGVGNSPLHF
D: -
V: TRBV7-3
size: once
J: TRBJ1-6

DNA: TGTGCCAGCAGCTTGGGGCTTGGGAGGCAAGAGACCCAGTACTTC
CDR3: CASSLGLGRQETQYF
D: -
V: TRBV7-3
size: -
J: TRBJ2-5

DNA: TGCGCCAGCAGCTACGGGGCGGGGGCCGCGAGCTATGGCTACACCTTC
CDR3: CASSYGAGAASYGYTF
D: -
V: TRBV4-3
size: -
J: TRBJ1-2

DNA: TGTGCCAGCAGTTACCCCCTAGCGGAGAGCTCCTACAATGAGCAGTTCTTC
CDR3: CASSYPLAESSYNEQFF
D: TRBD2
V: TRBV28
size: -
J: TRBJ2-1

DNA: TGTGCCAGCAGCTCGTGGGGGGGAGCGGGTAATGAAAAACTGTTTTTT
CDR3: CASSSWGGAGNEKLFF
D: -
V: TRBV7-8
size: -
J: TRBJ1-4

DNA: TGTGCCAGCAGTTTTATAGGGGATGATTCCCAGCATTTT
CDR3: CASSFIGDDSQHF
D: -
V: TRBV12-3/TRBV12-4
size: -
J: TRBJ1-5

DNA: TGCAGTGCTAGTCCTCGACAGACCTCCTATGGCTACACCTTC
CDR3: CSASPRQTSYGYTF
D: -
V: TRBV20-1
size: -
J: TRBJ1-2

DNA: TGTGCCAGCAGCCCCCTAGACAGGGGTGTTTTTGTCACTGAAGCTTTCTTT
CDR3: CASSPLDRGVFVTEAFF
D: TRBD1
V: TRBV3-1/TRBV3-2
size: -
J: TRBJ1-1

DNA: TGTGCCAGCAGCTCGTTTCAGGGAGGCTTTGGCTACACCTTC
CDR3: CASSSFQGGFGYTF
D: -
V: TRBV5-6
size: -
J: TRBJ1-2

DNA: TGTGCCAGCAGTGAAGAAGGACTCGGGGGGTATATAGGCACCATATATTTT
CDR3: CASSEEGLGGYIGTIYF
D: -
V: TRBV2
size: -
J: TRBJ1-3

DNA: TGTGCCAGCTCCGGGGACAACTCTGGAAACACCATATATTTT
CDR3: CASSGDNSGNTIYF
D: -
V: TRBV18
size: -
J: TRBJ1-3

DNA: TGTGCCAGCAGCACCGGGACAGGGGACCAGTCGCAGTACTTC
CDR3: CASSTGTGDQSQYF
D: TRBD1
V: TRBV11-2
size: -
J: TRBJ2-7

DNA: TGTGCCAGCAGGGGACGGGCGGGGGCTTCACCCCTCCACTTT
CDR3: CASRGRAGASPLHF
D: -
V: TRBV6-5
size: -
J: TRBJ1-6

DNA: TGTGCCAGCAGTTACTCCTCATCGGGCACCGGGGAGCTGTTTTTT
CDR3: CASSYSSSGTGELFF
D: -
V: TRBV6-5
size: -
J: TRBJ2-2

DNA: TGTGCCAGCAGCCGTATGACAGGGAAGGTGACTGAAGCTTTCTTT
CDR3: CASSRMTGKVTEAFF
D: TRBD1
V: TRBV3-1/TRBV3-2
size: -
J: TRBJ1-1

DNA: TGTGCCAGCAGTCCCGTTAGTAATGAAGCTTTCTTT
CDR3: CASSPVSNEAFF
D: -
V: TRBV6-6
size: -
J: TRBJ1-1

DNA: TGTGCCAGCAGCCAGGGTGTTTTTTCCTCTGGGGCCAACGTCCTGACTTTC
CDR3: CASSQGVFSSGANVLTF
D: -
V: TRBV2
size: -
J: TRBJ2-6

DNA: TGTGCCTGGAGTGTAATGGCCTCTAGGGAGCAGTTCTTC
CDR3: CAWSVMASREQFF
D: -
V: TRBV30
size: -
J: TRBJ2-1

DNA: TGTGCCAGCTCAACGGACAGGGGGCATGGTGAGCAGTTCTTC
CDR3: CASSTDRGHGEQFF
D: TRBD1
V: TRBV18
size: -
J: TRBJ2-1

DNA: TGCGCCAGCAGTGACCCCCAAATCCAAGAGACCCAGTACTTC
CDR3: CASSDPQIQETQYF
D: -
V: TRBV10-1
size: once
J: TRBJ2-5